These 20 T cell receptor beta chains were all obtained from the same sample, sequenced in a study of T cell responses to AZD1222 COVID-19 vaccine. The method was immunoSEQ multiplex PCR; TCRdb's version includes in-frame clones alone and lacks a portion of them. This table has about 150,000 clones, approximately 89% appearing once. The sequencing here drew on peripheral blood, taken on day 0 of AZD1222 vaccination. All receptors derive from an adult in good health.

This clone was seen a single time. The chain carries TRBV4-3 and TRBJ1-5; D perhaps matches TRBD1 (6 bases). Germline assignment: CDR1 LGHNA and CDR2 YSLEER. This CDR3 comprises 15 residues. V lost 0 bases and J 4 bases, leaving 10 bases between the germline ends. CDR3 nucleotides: TGCGCCAGCAGCCAAGAAGTTAGGGGGAATCAGCCCCAGCATTTT. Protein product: CASSQEVRGNQPQHF.

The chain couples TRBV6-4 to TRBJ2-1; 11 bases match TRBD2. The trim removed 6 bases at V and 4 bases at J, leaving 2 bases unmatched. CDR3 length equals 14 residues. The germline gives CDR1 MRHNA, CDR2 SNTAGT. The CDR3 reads CASSLAGGYNEQFF. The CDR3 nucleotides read TGTGCCAGCAGCCTAGCGGGAGGATACAATGAGCAGTTCTTC.

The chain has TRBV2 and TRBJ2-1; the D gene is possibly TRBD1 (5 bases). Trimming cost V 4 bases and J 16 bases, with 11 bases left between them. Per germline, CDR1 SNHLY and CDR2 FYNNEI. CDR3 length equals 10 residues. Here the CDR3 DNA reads TGTGCCAGCAGTGTATACAGGACCTTCTTC. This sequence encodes CASSVYRTFF.

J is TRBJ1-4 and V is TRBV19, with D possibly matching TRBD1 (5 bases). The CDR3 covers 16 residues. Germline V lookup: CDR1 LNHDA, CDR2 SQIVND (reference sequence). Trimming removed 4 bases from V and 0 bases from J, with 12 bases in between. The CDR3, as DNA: TGTGCCAGTAGTAGGGTGGGGACGGCAACTAATGAAAAACTGTTTTTT. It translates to CASSRVGTATNEKLFF.

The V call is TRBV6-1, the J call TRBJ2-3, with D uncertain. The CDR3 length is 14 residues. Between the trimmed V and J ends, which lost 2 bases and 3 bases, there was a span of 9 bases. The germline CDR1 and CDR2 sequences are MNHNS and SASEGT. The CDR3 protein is CASSERTWTDTQYF. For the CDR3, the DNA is TGTGCCAGCAGTGAAAGGACCTGGACAGATACGCAGTATTTT.

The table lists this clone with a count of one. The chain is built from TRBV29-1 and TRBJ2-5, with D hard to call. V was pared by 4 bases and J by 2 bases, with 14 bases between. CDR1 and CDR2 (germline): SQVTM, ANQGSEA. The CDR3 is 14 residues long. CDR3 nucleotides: TGCAGCGTTGGCTTCATGGGGAAACAAGAGACCCAGTACTTC. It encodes CSVGFMGKQETQYF.

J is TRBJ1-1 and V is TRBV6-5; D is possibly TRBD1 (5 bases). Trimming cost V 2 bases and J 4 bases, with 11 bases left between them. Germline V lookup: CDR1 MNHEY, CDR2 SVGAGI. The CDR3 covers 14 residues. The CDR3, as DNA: TGTGCCAGCAGTTACGTCGGGGGATCCACTGAAGCTTTCTTT. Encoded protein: CASSYVGGSTEAFF.

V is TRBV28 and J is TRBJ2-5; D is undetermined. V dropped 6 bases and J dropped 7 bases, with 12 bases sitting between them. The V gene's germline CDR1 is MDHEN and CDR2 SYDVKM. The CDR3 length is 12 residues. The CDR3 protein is CASRILSGTQYF. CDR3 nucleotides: TGTGCCAGCAGAATCTTATCGGGGACCCAGTACTTC.

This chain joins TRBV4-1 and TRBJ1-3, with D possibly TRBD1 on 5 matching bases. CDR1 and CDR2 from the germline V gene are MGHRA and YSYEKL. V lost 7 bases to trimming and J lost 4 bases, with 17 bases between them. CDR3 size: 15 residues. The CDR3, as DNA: TGCGCCAGCAACCGAGAGGAGGGGAACGGAAACACCATATATTTT. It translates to CASNREEGNGNTIYF.

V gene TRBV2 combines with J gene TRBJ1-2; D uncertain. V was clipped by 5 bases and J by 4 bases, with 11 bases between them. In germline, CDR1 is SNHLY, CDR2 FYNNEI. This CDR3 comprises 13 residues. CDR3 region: CASSHDATYGYTF. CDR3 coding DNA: TGTGCCAGCAGTCATGACGCTACCTATGGCTACACCTTC. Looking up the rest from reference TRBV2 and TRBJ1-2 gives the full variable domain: EPEVTQTPSHQVTQMGQEVILRCVPISNHLYFYWYRQILGQKVEFLVSFYNNEISEKSEIFDDQFSVERPDGSNFTLKIRSTKLEDSAMYFCASSHDATYGYTFGSGTRLTVV.

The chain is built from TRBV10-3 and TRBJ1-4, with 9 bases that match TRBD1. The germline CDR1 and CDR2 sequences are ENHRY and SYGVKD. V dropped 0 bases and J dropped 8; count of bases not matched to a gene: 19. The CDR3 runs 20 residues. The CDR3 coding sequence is TGTGCCATCAGTGAGTCGGTCACAGGGGGCGCAGGGGGAGAGGACGAAAAACTGTTTTTT. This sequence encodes CAISESVTGGAGGEDEKLFF.

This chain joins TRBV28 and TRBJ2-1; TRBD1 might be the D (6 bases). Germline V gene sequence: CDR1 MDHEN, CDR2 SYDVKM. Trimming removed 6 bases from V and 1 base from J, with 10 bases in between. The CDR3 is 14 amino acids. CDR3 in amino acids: CASSEGVSYNEQFF. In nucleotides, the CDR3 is TGTGCCAGCAGCGAGGGGGTTTCCTACAATGAGCAGTTCTTC.

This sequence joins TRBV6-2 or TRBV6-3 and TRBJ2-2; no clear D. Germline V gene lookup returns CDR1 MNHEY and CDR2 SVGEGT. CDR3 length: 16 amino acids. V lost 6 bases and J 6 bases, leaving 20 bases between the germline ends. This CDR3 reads CASSPSGTQPPGELFF. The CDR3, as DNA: TGTGCCAGCAGCCCTTCCGGTACCCAACCCCCCGGGGAGCTGTTTTTT.

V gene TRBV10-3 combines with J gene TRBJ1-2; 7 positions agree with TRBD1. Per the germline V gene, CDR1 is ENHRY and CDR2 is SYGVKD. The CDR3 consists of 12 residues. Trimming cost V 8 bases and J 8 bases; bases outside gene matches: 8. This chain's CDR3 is CAIQEGAGGYTF. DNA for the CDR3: TGTGCCATCCAAGAGGGGGCAGGAGGCTACACCTTC.

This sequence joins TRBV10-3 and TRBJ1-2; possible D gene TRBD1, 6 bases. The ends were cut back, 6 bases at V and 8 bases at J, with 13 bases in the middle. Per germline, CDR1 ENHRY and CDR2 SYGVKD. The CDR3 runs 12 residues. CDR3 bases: TGTGCCATCAGCATGGGCAGGGGCGGCTACACCTTC. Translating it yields CAISMGRGGYTF.

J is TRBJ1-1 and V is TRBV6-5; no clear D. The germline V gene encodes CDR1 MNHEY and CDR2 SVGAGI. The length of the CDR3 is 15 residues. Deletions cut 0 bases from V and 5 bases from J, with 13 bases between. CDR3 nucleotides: TGTGCCAGCAGTTACTCCGATAAACGGCGGACTGAAGCTTTCTTT. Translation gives CASSYSDKRRTEAFF.

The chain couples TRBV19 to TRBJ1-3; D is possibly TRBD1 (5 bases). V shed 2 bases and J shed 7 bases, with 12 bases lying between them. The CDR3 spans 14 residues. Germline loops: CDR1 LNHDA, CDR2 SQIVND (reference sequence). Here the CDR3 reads CASSIPDKGNTIYF. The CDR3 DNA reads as TGTGCCAGTAGTATACCGGACAAGGGGAACACCATATATTTT.

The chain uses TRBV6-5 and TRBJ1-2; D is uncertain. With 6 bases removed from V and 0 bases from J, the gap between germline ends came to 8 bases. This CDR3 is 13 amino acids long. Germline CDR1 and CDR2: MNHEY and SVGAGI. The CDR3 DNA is TGTGCCAGCAGGGGCACCTCTAACTATGGCTACACCTTC. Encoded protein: CASRGTSNYGYTF.

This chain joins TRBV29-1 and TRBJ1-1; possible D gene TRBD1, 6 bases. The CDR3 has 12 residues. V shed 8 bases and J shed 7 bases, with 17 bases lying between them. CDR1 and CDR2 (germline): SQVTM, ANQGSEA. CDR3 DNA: TGCAGCACCACAGGGCGGGGGAGTGAAGCTTTCTTT. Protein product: CSTTGRGSEAFF.

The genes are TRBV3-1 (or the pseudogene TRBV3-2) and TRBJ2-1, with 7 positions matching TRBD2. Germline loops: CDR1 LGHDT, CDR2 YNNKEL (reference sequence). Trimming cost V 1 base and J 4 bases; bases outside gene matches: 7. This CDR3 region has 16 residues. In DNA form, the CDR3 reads TGTGCCAGCAGCCAAGTGCCAGCGGGATGGTACAATGAGCAGTTCTTC. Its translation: CASSQVPAGWYNEQFF.